A selection of T cell receptor beta chains follows, all from one sample in a study of T-cell reconstitution after alpha-beta-depleted transplantation in children. TCRdb passed the PCR reads through MiXCR, listing each CDR3 protein once. The table includes tens of thousands of distinct CDR3 sequences, about a tenth detected once. This specimen was PBMCs, mostly from graft donor cells, taken 60 days after TCRalphabeta/CD19-depleted stem cell transplant. The receptors stem from a male patient aged 2-15 years who had a stem cell transplant for chronic granulomatous disease, so the T cells may come from the graft donor. Both conserved end residues are part of each CDR3. A D gene is named only where the DNA matches it firmly. Some rows have no size entry. The others give once, few or many, or a class for an expanded clone.

clone_size j_call d_call v_call cdr3_nt cdr3_aa
many TRBJ1-4 TRBD1 TRBV12-3/TRBV12-4 TGTGCCAGCAGTCCGAATAGGGGGCAAGGTGAAAAACTGTTTTTT CASSPNRGQGEKLFF
NA TRBJ1-2 NA TRBV6-1 TGTGCCAGCACCACCCAGCAGGGAGTTGCCTATGGCTACACCTTC CASTTQQGVAYGYTF
many TRBJ1-5 TRBD1 TRBV20-1 TGCAGTGCTAGGACAGACAGGGGAGGTCAGCCCCAGCATTTT CSARTDRGGQPQHF
many TRBJ2-3 NA TRBV20-1 TGCAGTGCTGGGAACGACTTTTGGTCGGGAGATACGCAGTATTTT CSAGNDFWSGDTQYF
many TRBJ2-5 TRBD2 TRBV4-1 TGCGCCAGCAGACGAGCGGGACAAGAGACCCAGTACTTC CASRRAGQETQYF
many TRBJ1-2 TRBD1 TRBV2 TGTGCCAGCAGTGTCGGGACAGGGAGATCCTATGGCTACACCTTC CASSVGTGRSYGYTF
many TRBJ1-3 NA TRBV12-3/TRBV12-4 TGTGCCAGCAGTCAAAGCGTATCGGCTGGAAACACCATATATTTT CASSQSVSAGNTIYF
few TRBJ2-3 TRBD1 TRBV20-1 TGCAGTGCTAAGCGGACAGGGAGAGGGGGCACAGATACGCAGTATTTT CSAKRTGRGGTDTQYF
NA TRBJ2-2 NA TRBV7-9 TGTGCCACCAACGGGAAGGACGGGGAGCTGTTTTTT CATNGKDGELFF
many TRBJ1-4 TRBD1 TRBV12-3/TRBV12-4 TGTGCCAGCAGTTCTCACGTTGGGGGGGACAGTGAAAAACTGTTTTTT CASSSHVGGDSEKLFF
NA TRBJ2-4 TRBD1 TRBV19 TGTGCCAGTACCCCGGGACAGGGGGCAAACATTCAGTACTTC CASTPGQGANIQYF
many TRBJ2-7 TRBD1 TRBV29-1 TGCAGCGTTGGGCCCTCCGGGACAGGGAACTACGAGCAGTACTTC CSVGPSGTGNYEQYF
many TRBJ2-1 TRBD2 TRBV20-1 TGCAGTGCTAGAGAGGGTAGCGGGAGCTCCGCACTCTACAATGAGCAGTTCTTC CSAREGSGSSALYNEQFF
many TRBJ1-1 NA TRBV15 TGTGCCACCAGCAGAGTAAGTTTGGTCAGAGGGGCTGAAGCTTTCTTT CATSRVSLVRGAEAFF
many TRBJ1-6 TRBD1 TRBV4-1 TGCGCCAGCAGCCAAGAAGGGGACAGTCCCCTCCACTTT CASSQEGDSPLHF
many TRBJ1-5 NA TRBV9 TGTGCCAGCAGCGTAGGATCCCTACCTAATCAGCCCCAGCATTTT CASSVGSLPNQPQHF
many TRBJ2-6 NA TRBV20-1 TGCAGTGCTAGAGATGTGCTATGGAAACAGGGGACTTACTCTGGGGCCAACGTCCTGACTTTC CSARDVLWKQGTYSGANVLTF
medium-sized TRBJ2-5 TRBD2 TRBV15 TGTGCCACCAGCAGAGAGGGGACTAGTGGGGAGACCCAGTACTTC CATSREGTSGETQYF
many TRBJ2-2 TRBD2 TRBV20-1 TGCAGTGCTAGTGGGGTGGGACTAGTCAACACCGGGGAGCTGTTTTTT CSASGVGLVNTGELFF
many TRBJ2-7 NA TRBV7-6 TGTGCCAGCAGCTTAGAAGGCCGGGGAGACTACGAGCAGTACTTC CASSLEGRGDYEQYF
many TRBJ1-6 TRBD1 TRBV20-1 TGCAGTGCTACCATGAAGGGGGCTTCCTATAATTCACCCCTCCACTTT CSATMKGASYNSPLHF
large TRBJ1-6 TRBD1 TRBV27 TGTGCCAGCGGGACAGGGGCCTATAATTCACCCCTCCACTTT CASGTGAYNSPLHF